There are a few counts of the clone carrying this T cell receptor beta chain. Antigen: not known. These data originate in a study of beta chain features in type 1 diabetes. Study-wide results and limits: Among all four CD4+ subsets, Type 1 diabetes patients had TCRB CDR3s that were moderately but significantly shorter. VDJ junctions sequenced from type 1 diabetes patients showed fewer insertions and more deletions.

Sequencing targeted expressed TCRB transcripts, as all isolated RNA had been reverse transcribed. The protocol was immunoSEQ multiplex PCR, while the TCRdb copy is restricted to in-frame clones and leaves out a portion. The repertoire has about 250,000 clones, roughly 13% of them found once; the top ten carry about 0.024%. The germline gives CDR1 KGHSH, CDR2 LQKENI. The CDR3 sequence is 15 residues long. The V segment lost 3 bases and the J segment 6 bases; nucleotides outside the gene matches: 11. This TCR was recovered from a middle-aged woman in good health. Material for sequencing was naive CD4+ T cells from blood. The chain uses TRBV18 and TRBJ2-7; TRBD1 aligns across 7 bases. The CDR3 DNA is TGTGCCAGCTCACCCCCGACAGGGTTAACGAGCGAGCAGTACTTC. This sequence encodes CASSPPTGLTSEQYF.